This passage covers 30 T cell receptor beta chains from one sample sequenced in a study of control samples from healthy donors and cancer patients. TCRdb's copy holds only in-frame clones and misses some; the assay was immunoSEQ multiplex PCR. The data show about 89,000 clones, about 83% seen once. Sequenced: blood. The receptors derive from a woman aged 40 to 55 in good health.

This clone showed up just once. The V call is TRBV6-5, the J call TRBJ2-1; 11 bases map to TRBD2. The V gene end was trimmed by 4 bases and the J gene end by 3 bases; junction bases not matched to a gene: 2. Germline CDR1 MNHEY, CDR2 SVGAGI. The CDR3 has 15 amino acids. The CDR3: CASSLTSGDYNEQFF. In DNA form, the CDR3 reads TGTGCCAGCAGTTTGACTAGCGGGGACTACAATGAGCAGTTCTTC.

The chain has TRBV4-1 and TRBJ1-6; the D is unclear. V shed 0 bases and J shed 8 bases, with 8 bases lying between them. The CDR3 runs 14 residues. Germline CDR1 and CDR2: MGHRA and YSYEKL. The CDR3: CASSQERVDSPLHF. In DNA, the CDR3 is TGCGCCAGCAGCCAAGAGAGGGTTGATTCACCCCTCCACTTT.

The CDR3, as DNA: TGTGCCAGCAGCCCGACAGGGTTAAACTATGGCTACACCTTC. The encoded protein is CASSPTGLNYGYTF. The chain recombines TRBV14 with TRBJ1-2; 7 bases are a match to TRBD1. Trimming at V came to 4 bases and at J to 2 bases, leaving 4 bases not matched to a gene. In germline, CDR1 is SGHDN, CDR2 FVKESK. CDR3 size: 14 residues.

The chain has TRBV29-1 and TRBJ1-2; D may be TRBD1 (5 bases). CDR1 is SQVTM and CDR2 is ANQGSEA in the germline V gene. The CDR3 totals 13 residues. V gave up 2 bases and J gave up 2 bases, with 9 bases separating them. The CDR3 DNA follows: TGCAGCGTTGAATCGACAGCAAACTATGGCTACACCTTC. It codes for CSVESTANYGYTF.

J is TRBJ1-5 and V is TRBV2, with TRBD1 as a possible D gene (6 bases). In germline, CDR1 is SNHLY, CDR2 FYNNEI. The V and J ends lost 6 bases and 3 bases respectively, with 12 bases between them. CDR3 length equals 14 residues. The DNA of the CDR3 is TGTGCCAGCAGCAGCAGGGGTTTCAATCAGCCCCAGCATTTT. Its translation: CASSSRGFNQPQHF.

The CDR3 here is CASSLRRTGDMGSGNTIYF. The CDR3 DNA is TGTGCCAGCAGCTTGCGGAGGACAGGGGATATGGGCTCTGGAAACACCATATATTTT. The J gene is TRBJ1-3, the V gene TRBV5-5; 9 nucleotides match TRBD1. V shed 1 base, J shed 0 bases, and the junction held 11 bases outside the gene matches. Per the germline V gene, CDR1 is SGHKS and CDR2 is YYEKEE (reference sequence). The CDR3 has 19 amino acids.

With regard to this clone: The junction shows a germline mismatch at one end, possibly a read error. The chain recombines TRBV7-2 with TRBJ2-1, with 12 bases fitting TRBD1. The germline V gene encodes CDR1 SGHTA and CDR2 FQGNSA. The CDR3 length is 15 residues. DNA for the CDR3: TGTGCCAGCAGCCTCTTCCAGAAGGGACAGGGGGCAGACATCTTC. It specifies CASSLFQKGQGADIF.

Written as DNA, the CDR3 is TGTGCCAGCAGCGTAGACATGAACACTGAAGCTTTCTTT. It translates to CASSVDMNTEAFF. The chain is built from TRBV9 and TRBJ1-1; no clear D gene. V lost 0 bases and J lost 0, with 3 bases in between. Per the germline V gene, CDR1 is SGDLS and CDR2 is YYNGEE. The CDR3 covers 13 residues.

V gene TRBV2 combines with J gene TRBJ1-4, with a tentative D call TRBD1 (5 bases). V was trimmed by 3 bases and J by 4 bases, leaving 9 bases between them. CDR1 SNHLY and CDR2 FYNNEI come from the germline V gene. CDR3 length equals 14 residues. The CDR3 region has the DNA TGTGCCAGCAGTGACGGGGCAAGTAATGAAAAACTGTTTTTT. It yields the protein CASSDGASNEKLFF.

The V call is TRBV21-1, the J call TRBJ2-3. TRBV21-1 is noted as a pseudogene. The CDR3 contains 15 residues. The CDR3 coding sequence is TGTGCCAGCAGCAAAGCGCGTGTAGGCTTGGATACGCAGTATTTT. Protein product: CASSKARVGLDTQYF.

As regards this clone: This specimen includes other DNA sequences encoding the same CDR3. This chain uses TRBV4-1 with TRBJ2-7; weak D call: TRBD2 (7 bases). The germline V and J ends were trimmed by 1 base and 4 bases, with 26 bases remaining between them. CDR3 length: 19 residues. Germline V gives CDR1 MGHRA, CDR2 YSYEKL. The CDR3 bases are TGCGCCAGCAGCCAAGGGCTGGCCTTGGTAGGGGGGGGGCCATACGAGCAGTACTTC. This encodes CASSQGLALVGGGPYEQYF.

The rearrangement joins TRBV6-5 to TRBJ1-1; D possibly corresponds to TRBD1 (6 bases). The V gene's germline CDR1 is MNHEY and CDR2 SVGAGI. The ends were cut back, 6 bases at V and 2 bases at J, with 13 bases in the middle. CDR3 length: 14 amino acids. The CDR3 loop is CASRADRFNTEAFF. CDR3 DNA sequence: TGTGCCAGCAGAGCCGACAGGTTTAACACTGAAGCTTTCTTT.

In the case of this clone: Other DNA sequences of this sample code for an identical CDR3. This chain links TRBV12-3 or TRBV12-4 with TRBJ1-2; TRBD1 is a possible D gene (5 bases). V lost 2 bases, J lost 8 bases, and 9 bases lay in between. The CDR3 contains 12 residues. CDR3 coding DNA: TGTGCCAGCAGTTTACAGGGTGGAGGCTACACCTTC. It encodes CASSLQGGGYTF.

The chain couples TRBV18 to TRBJ2-1; 8 bases are shared with TRBD2. Germline V lookup: CDR1 KGHSH, CDR2 LQKENI. This CDR3 region has 13 residues. The ends lost 6 bases at V and 3 bases at J; junction bases unmatched: 1. Here the CDR3 reads CASSGTSYNEQFF. The CDR3 DNA follows: TGTGCCAGCTCGGGGACTAGCTACAATGAGCAGTTCTTC.

This clone was observed a handful of times. The rearrangement uses TRBV19 and TRBJ1-1; D may be TRBD1 (5 bases). Germline CDR1 reads LNHDA; CDR2 reads SQIVND (reference sequence). V lost 4 bases and J lost 10, with 16 bases in between. This CDR3 region has 13 residues. The CDR3 loop is CASSTPRARGAFF. The CDR3 nucleotides read TGTGCCAGTAGTACCCCCAGGGCCCGGGGAGCTTTCTTT. Full variable domain (rest looked up from reference TRBV19 and TRBJ1-1): DGGITQSPKYLFRKEGQNVTLSCEQNLNHDAMYWYRQDPGQGLRLIYYSQIVNDFQKGDIAEGYSVSREKKESFPLTVTSAQKNPTAFYLCASSTPRARGAFFGQGTRLTVV.

The chain combines TRBV19 with TRBJ2-3, with TRBD1 identical over 8 bases. V gave up 7 bases and J gave up 9 bases; unmatched junction bases: 15. In germline, CDR1 is LNHDA, CDR2 SQIVND (reference sequence). This CDR3 contains 15 residues. The DNA of the CDR3 is TGTGCCAGTAATCCAGGGGGCGACCCGGTTACGACGCAGTATTTT. Its protein product is CASNPGGDPVTTQYF.

The chain combines TRBV10-1 with TRBJ2-7; 11 bases are a match to TRBD2. Germline V CDR1 and CDR2: WNHNN, SYGVQD (reference sequence). The J segment lost 2 bases and the V segment lost 6 bases, leaving 12 bases of the junction unmatched. This CDR3 comprises 17 residues. CDR3 sequence (DNA): TGCGCCAGCAGCGACGACCGACTAGCGGGGCCCGCCTACGAGCAGTACTTC. As protein: CASSDDRLAGPAYEQYF.

This clone was recorded only once. The chain uses TRBV11-3 and TRBJ1-2, with D perhaps TRBD1 (5 bases). The germline V and J ends were trimmed by 3 bases and 4 bases, with 9 bases remaining between them. The CDR3 is 13 residues long. From germline, CDR1 is SGHNT and CDR2 YENEEA. CDR3 region: CASSFGDRYGYTF. The CDR3 DNA reads TGTGCCAGCAGCTTCGGGGACCGCTATGGCTACACCTTC.

There are a few counts of this clone. This sequence joins TRBV24-1 and TRBJ1-6; a possible D gene is TRBD1 (5 bases). V lost 5 bases and J 0 bases, leaving 16 bases between the germline ends. Germline V gene data show CDR1 as KGHDR and CDR2 as SFDVKD. The CDR3 is 18 amino acids. CDR3 residues: CATSVRAPQVSYNSPLHF. In DNA, the CDR3 is TGTGCCACCAGTGTCCGGGCCCCACAGGTCTCCTATAATTCACCCCTCCACTTT.

The chain links TRBV6-5 to TRBJ2-7; D ambiguous. The germline gives CDR1 MNHEY, CDR2 SVGAGI. Trimming took 0 bases from V and 2 from J, leaving 14 bases between them. This CDR3 comprises 16 residues. CDR3 DNA: TGTGCCAGCAGTTACTCGGGCGGAACCCCAACCTACGAGCAGTACTTC. Its translation: CASSYSGGTPTYEQYF.

Here the CDR3 DNA reads TGTGCTAGTGGTTTCGTGGCAGGGAAAAACACTGAAGCTTTCTTT. Amino acids: CASGFVAGKNTEAFF. The chain joins TRBV12-5 to TRBJ1-1; weak D call: TRBD1 (5 bases). Trimming removed 3 bases from V and 2 bases from J, with 13 bases in between. Germline-derived CDR1 and CDR2 are LGHNT and FRNRAP. This CDR3 spans 15 amino acids.

There are a few counts of this clone. This chain connects TRBV2 to TRBJ2-7; D is ambiguous. Germline V gene lookup returns CDR1 SNHLY and CDR2 FYNNEI. V lost 2 bases to trimming and J lost 2 bases, with 10 bases between them. There are 14 residues in the CDR3. This CDR3 reads CASSESLPPYEQYF. The DNA for the CDR3 is TGTGCCAGCAGTGAATCGCTCCCGCCCTACGAGCAGTACTTC.

V usage is TRBV6-7 and J usage is TRBJ1-3, with a tentative D call TRBD1 (5 bases). TRBV6-7 is sorted into the ORF group, with uncertain function. The V and J ends lost 0 bases and 12 bases respectively, with 36 bases between them. The CDR3 is 21 residues long. The CDR3 loop is CASSYSGDGIPGNTERDGIYF. CDR3 coding DNA: TGTGCCAGCAGTTACTCAGGGGACGGTATCCCTGGAAACACCGAGAGGGATGGCATATATTTT.

CDR3 sequence (DNA): TGCGCCAGCAGCTTGTTCCCAAACAATGAGCAGTTCTTC. It codes for CASSLFPNNEQFF. The V gene is TRBV5-1, the J gene TRBJ2-1; D unresolved. CDR3 size: 13 residues. CDR1 is SGHRS and CDR2 is YFSETQ in the germline V gene. Trimming pared 1 base from V and 5 bases from J, leaving 7 bases between.

This clone appeared a few times. This chain links TRBV6-1 with TRBJ1-5; perhaps TRBD1 as D (6 bases). Per the germline V gene, CDR1 is MNHNS and CDR2 is SASEGT. CDR3 length: 15 amino acids. V gave up 1 base and J gave up 0 bases, with 7 bases separating them. CDR3 bases: TGTGCCAGCAGTGAAGTGGGACATAGCAATCAGCCCCAGCATTTT. This codes for CASSEVGHSNQPQHF.

J is TRBJ1-2 and V is TRBV18; D might be TRBD1 (6 bases). This CDR3 has 13 residues. In germline, CDR1 is KGHSH, CDR2 LQKENI. Between the trimmed V and J ends, which lost 1 base and 3 bases, there was a span of 6 bases. DNA of the CDR3: TGTGCCAGCTCACCACACAGGGACTATGGCTACACCTTC. Protein sequence: CASSPHRDYGYTF.

The rearrangement links TRBV6-1 to TRBJ1-1; tentative D call: TRBD1 (5 bases). This CDR3 is 14 amino acids long. Germline V lookup: CDR1 MNHNS, CDR2 SASEGT. The V gene lost 7 bases and the J gene lost 10 bases, with 22 bases spanning the gap. The CDR3 nucleotides are TGTGCCAGCATCCAAAGGGAAAGTTCAGGGAGAGCTTTCTTT. Amino acids: CASIQRESSGRAFF.

In its sample, this clone was seen once. V and J are TRBV6-5 and TRBJ2-1, with a weak D call TRBD1 (5 bases). Trimming cost V 7 bases and J 7 bases, with 14 bases left between them. CDR1 is MNHEY and CDR2 is SVGAGI in the germline V gene. This CDR3 is 13 amino acids long. DNA of the CDR3: TGTGCCAGCATGGGGCTTGGTAGGAATGAGCAGTTCTTC. As protein: CASMGLGRNEQFF.

The chain joins TRBV9 to TRBJ2-3; 9 positions match TRBD2. The CDR3 covers 14 residues. Germline CDR1 SGDLS, CDR2 YYNGEE. V was pared by 4 bases and J by 1 base, with 1 base of the junction left unmatched. The CDR3 DNA reads as TGTGCCAGCAGCCGGACTAGCGGCACAGATACGCAGTATTTT. This gives the protein CASSRTSGTDTQYF.

The V and J genes are TRBV3-1 (or the pseudogene TRBV3-2) and TRBJ2-3; 9 nucleotides align to TRBD1. The CDR3 is made up of 21 amino acids. The germline V gene has CDR1 LGHDT and CDR2 YNNKEL (reference sequence). Trimming took 4 bases from V and 1 from J; bases not matched to a gene: 21. This CDR3 reads CASSPTRYRDREGNGTDTQYF. Here the CDR3 DNA reads TGTGCCAGCAGCCCGACAAGGTACCGGGACAGGGAGGGGAACGGCACAGATACGCAGTATTTT.